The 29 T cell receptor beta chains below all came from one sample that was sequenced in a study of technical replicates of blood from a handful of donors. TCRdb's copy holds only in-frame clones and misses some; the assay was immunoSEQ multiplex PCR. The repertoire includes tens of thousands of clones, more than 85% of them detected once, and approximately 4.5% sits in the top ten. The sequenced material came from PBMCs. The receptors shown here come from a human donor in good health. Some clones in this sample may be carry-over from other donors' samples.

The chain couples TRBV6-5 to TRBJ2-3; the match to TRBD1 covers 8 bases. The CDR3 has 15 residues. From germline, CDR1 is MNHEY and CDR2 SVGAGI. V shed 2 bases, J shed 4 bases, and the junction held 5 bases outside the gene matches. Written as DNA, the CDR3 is TGTGCCAGCAGTTACCGGACAGGGCCGCCAGATACGCAGTATTTT. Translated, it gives CASSYRTGPPDTQYF.

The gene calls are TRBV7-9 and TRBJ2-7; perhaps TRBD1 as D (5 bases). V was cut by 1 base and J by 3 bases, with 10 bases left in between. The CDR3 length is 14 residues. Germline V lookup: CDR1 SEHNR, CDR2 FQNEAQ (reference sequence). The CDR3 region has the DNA TGTGCCAGCAGCTTAGAAGGACACTTCTACGAGCAGTACTTC. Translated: CASSLEGHFYEQYF.

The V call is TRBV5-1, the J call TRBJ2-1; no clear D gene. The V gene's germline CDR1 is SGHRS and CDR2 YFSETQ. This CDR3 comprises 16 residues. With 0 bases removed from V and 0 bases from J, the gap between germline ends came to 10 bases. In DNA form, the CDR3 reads TGCGCCAGCAGCTTGGGACTCCTAAGCTCCTACAATGAGCAGTTCTTC. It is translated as CASSLGLLSSYNEQFF.

CDR3 bases: TGTGCCAGCAGCAAAGAAAGCGGGGGGTGGTTTATAACCTACAATGAGCAGTTCTTC. Translated, it gives CASSKESGGWFITYNEQFF. This chain connects TRBV7-9 to TRBJ2-1; TRBD2 matches at 9 bases. The CDR3 contains 19 residues. Germline assignment: CDR1 SEHNR and CDR2 FQNEAQ (reference sequence). The J segment lost 2 bases and the V segment lost 5 bases, leaving 16 bases of the junction unmatched.

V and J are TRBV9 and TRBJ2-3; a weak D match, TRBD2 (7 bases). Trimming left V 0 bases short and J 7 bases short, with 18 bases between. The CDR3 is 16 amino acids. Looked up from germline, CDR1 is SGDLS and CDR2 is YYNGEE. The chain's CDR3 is CASSVDWGGSMHTQYF. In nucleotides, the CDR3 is TGTGCCAGCAGCGTAGACTGGGGGGGCTCCATGCATACGCAGTATTTT.

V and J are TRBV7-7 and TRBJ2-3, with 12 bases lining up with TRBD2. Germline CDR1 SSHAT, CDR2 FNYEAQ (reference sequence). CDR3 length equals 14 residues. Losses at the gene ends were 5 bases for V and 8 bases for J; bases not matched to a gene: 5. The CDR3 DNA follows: TGTGCCAGCAGCCCAACTAGCGGGGGGATTACGCAGTATTTT. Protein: CASSPTSGGITQYF.

The DNA of the CDR3 is TGTGCCAGCTCCGACGACGGGTACGAGCAGTACTTC. It translates to CASSDDGYEQYF. The chain employs TRBV2 and TRBJ2-7; D is undetermined. The CDR3 has 12 residues. V shed 8 bases and J shed 4 bases, with 12 bases lying between them. Looked up from germline, CDR1 is SNHLY and CDR2 is FYNNEI.

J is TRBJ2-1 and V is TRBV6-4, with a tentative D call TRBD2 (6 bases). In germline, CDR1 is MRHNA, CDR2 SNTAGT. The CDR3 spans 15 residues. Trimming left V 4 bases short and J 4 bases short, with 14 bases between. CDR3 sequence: CASSVSLAKYNEQFF. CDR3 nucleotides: TGTGCCAGCAGTGTGTCACTAGCTAAATACAATGAGCAGTTCTTC.

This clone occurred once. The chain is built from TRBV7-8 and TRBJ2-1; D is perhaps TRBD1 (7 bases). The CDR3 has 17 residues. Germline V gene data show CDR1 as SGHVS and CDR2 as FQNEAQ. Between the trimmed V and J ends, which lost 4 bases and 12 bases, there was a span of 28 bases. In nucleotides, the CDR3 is TGTGCCAGCAGCTCATGGGACAGCGGGCCCCAACGAGGTCGGCAGTTCTTC. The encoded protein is CASSSWDSGPQRGRQFF.

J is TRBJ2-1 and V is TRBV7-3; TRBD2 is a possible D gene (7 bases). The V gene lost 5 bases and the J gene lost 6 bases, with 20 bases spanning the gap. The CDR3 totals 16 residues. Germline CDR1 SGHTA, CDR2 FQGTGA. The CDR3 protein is CASSDYVGGLGNEQFF. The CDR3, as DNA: TGTGCCAGCAGCGACTACGTGGGGGGGCTTGGCAATGAGCAGTTCTTC. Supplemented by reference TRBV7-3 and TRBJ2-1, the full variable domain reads GAGVSQTPSNKVTEKGKYVELRCDPISGHTALYWYRQSLGQGPEFLIYFQGTGAADDSGLPNDRFFAVRPEGSVSTLKIQRTERGDSAVYLCASSDYVGGLGNEQFFGPGTRLTVL.

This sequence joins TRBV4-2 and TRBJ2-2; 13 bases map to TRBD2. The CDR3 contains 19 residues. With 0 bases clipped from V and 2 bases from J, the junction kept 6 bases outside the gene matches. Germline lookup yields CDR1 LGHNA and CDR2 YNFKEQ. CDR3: CASSQERTSGGGNTGELFF. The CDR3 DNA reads TGTGCCAGCAGCCAAGAGAGAACTAGCGGGGGGGGCAACACCGGGGAGCTGTTTTTT.

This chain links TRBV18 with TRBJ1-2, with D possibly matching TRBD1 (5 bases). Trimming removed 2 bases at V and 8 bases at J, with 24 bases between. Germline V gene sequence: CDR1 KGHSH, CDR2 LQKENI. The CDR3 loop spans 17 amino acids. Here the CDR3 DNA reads TGTGCCAGCTCACCAATGGAAGGGGTCACCCTAGTAGGCGGCTACACCTTC. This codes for CASSPMEGVTLVGGYTF.

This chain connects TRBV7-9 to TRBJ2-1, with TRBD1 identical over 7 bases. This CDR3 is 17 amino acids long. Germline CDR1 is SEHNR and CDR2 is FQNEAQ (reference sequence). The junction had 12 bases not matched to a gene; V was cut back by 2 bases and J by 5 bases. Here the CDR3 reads CASSLQTGRHRDNEQFF. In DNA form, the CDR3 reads TGTGCCAGCAGCTTACAGACAGGGAGACATAGAGACAATGAGCAGTTCTTC.

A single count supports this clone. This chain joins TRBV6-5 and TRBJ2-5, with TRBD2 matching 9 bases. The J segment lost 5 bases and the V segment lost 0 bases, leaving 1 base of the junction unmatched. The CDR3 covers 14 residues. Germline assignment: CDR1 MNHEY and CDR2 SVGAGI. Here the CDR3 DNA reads TGTGCCAGCAGTTACTCTAGCGGGAGTGAGACCCAGTACTTC. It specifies CASSYSSGSETQYF.

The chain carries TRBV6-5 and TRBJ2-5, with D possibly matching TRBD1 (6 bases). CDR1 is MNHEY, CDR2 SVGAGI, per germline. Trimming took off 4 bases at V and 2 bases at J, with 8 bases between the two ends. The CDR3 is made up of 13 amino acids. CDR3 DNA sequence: TGTGCCAGCAGTTTCGACAGGCAAGAGACCCAGTACTTC. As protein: CASSFDRQETQYF.

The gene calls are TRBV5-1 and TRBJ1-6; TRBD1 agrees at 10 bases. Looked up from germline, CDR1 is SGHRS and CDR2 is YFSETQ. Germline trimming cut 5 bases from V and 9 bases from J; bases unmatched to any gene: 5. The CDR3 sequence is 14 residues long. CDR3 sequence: CASSQDRGPSPLHF. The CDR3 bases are TGCGCCAGCAGTCAAGACAGGGGGCCTTCACCCCTCCACTTT.

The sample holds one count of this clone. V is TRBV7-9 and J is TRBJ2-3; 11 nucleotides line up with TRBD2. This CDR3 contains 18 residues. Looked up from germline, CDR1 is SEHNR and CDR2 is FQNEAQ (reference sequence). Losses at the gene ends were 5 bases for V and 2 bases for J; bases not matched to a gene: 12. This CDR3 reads CASSTAPGTSGYTDTQYF. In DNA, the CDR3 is TGTGCCAGCAGCACCGCCCCCGGGACTAGCGGATACACAGATACGCAGTATTTT.

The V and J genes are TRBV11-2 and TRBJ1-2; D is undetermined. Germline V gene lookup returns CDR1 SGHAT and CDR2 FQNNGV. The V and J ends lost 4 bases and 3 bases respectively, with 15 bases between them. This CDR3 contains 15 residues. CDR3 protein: CASSSSRVWDYGYTF. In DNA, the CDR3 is TGTGCCAGCAGCTCATCACGGGTCTGGGACTATGGCTACACCTTC.

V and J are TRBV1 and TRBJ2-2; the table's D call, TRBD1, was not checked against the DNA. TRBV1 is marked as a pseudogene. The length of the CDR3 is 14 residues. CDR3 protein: CTSSQTGFTGELFF. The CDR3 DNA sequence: TGCACCAGCAGCCAGACAGGGTTTACCGGGGAGCTGTTTTTT.

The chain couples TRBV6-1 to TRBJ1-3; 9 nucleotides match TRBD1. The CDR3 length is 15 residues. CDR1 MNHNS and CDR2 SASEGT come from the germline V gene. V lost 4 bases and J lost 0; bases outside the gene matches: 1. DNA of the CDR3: TGTGCCAGCAGTGTGGACAGGGGCTCTGGAAACACCATATATTTT. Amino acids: CASSVDRGSGNTIYF.

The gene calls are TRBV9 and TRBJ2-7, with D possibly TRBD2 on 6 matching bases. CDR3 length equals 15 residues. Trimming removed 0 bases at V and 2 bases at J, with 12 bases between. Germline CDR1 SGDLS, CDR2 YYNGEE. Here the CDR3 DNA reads TGTGCCAGCAGCGTAGCTACCGGGACTGCCTACGAGCAGTACTTC. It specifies CASSVATGTAYEQYF.

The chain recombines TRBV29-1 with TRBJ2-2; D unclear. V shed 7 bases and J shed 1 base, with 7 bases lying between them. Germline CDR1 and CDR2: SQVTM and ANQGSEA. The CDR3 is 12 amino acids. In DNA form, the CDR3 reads TGCAGCGGGTACAGGAACACCGGGGAGCTGTTTTTT. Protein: CSGYRNTGELFF.

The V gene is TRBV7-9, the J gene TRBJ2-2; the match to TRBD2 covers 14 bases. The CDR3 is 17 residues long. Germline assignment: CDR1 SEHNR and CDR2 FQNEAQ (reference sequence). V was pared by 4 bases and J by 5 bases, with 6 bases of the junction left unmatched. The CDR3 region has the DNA TGTGCCAGCAGCTCCGGGACTAGCGGGAGTAGAACCGGGGAGCTGTTTTTT. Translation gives CASSSGTSGSRTGELFF.

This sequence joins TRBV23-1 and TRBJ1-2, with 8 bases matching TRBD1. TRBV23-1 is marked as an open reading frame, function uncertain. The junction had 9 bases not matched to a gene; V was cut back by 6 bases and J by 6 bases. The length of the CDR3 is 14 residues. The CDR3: CASRRTGTEDGYTF. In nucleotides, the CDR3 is TGCGCCAGCAGGAGGACAGGGACGGAGGATGGCTACACCTTC.

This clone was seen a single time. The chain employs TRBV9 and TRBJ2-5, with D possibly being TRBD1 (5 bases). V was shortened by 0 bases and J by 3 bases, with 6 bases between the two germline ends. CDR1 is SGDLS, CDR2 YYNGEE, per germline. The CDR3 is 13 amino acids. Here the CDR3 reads CASSVEGEETQYF. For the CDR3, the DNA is TGTGCCAGCAGCGTAGAAGGGGAAGAGACCCAGTACTTC.

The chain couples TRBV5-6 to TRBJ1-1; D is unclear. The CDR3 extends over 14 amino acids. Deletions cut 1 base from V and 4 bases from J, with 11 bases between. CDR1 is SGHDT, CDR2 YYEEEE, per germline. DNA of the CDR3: TGTGCCAGCAGCTTGTACGGGGAAGTCACTGAAGCTTTCTTT. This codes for CASSLYGEVTEAFF.

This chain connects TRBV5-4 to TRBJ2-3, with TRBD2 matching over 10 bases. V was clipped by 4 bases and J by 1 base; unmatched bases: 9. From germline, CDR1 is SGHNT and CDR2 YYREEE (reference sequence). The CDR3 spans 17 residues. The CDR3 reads CASSPDLGLAGTDTQYF. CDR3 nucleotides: TGTGCCAGCAGCCCGGACCTTGGACTAGCGGGCACAGATACGCAGTATTTT.

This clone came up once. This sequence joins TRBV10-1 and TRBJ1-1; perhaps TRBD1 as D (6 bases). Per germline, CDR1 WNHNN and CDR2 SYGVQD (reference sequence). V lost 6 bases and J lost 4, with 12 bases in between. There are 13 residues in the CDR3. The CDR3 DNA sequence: TGCGCCAGCAGACACAGGGATGGCACTGAAGCTTTCTTT. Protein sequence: CASRHRDGTEAFF.

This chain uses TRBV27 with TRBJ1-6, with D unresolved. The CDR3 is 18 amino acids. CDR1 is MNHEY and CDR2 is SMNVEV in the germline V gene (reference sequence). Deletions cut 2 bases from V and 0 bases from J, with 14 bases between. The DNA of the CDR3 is TGTGCCAGCAGTTTAGTACGCACACCCCGCTCCTATAATTCACCCCTCCACTTT. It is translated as CASSLVRTPRSYNSPLHF.